The rows below give T cell receptor beta chains drawn from one sample of a study of T cell responses to AZD1222 COVID-19 vaccine. The repertoire was sequenced with immunoSEQ multiplex PCR; TCRdb's copy has only in-frame clones and lacks some. The sample includes 150,000 to 200,000 clones, about 88% of them seen just once. This material consisted of peripheral blood, taken 28 days after the second AZD1222 dose. The origin of the receptors is an adult who received the AZD1222 COVID-19 vaccine. Both conserved end residues are part of each CDR3. The size entry is marked missing in some rows and otherwise reads once, few, many or a size class.

TRBJ1-2 - TRBV30 CAWNPGAGVNYGYTF
TRBJ2-1 once TRBV6-6 CASSSAALNEQFF
TRBJ2-3 - TRBV16 CASSGGRNTDTQYF
TRBJ2-5 - TRBV6-5 CASSLHRNQETQYF
TRBJ2-7 few TRBV30 CAWRQGSYEQYF
TRBJ2-7 - TRBV19 CASSIGGLAGAEQYF
TRBJ2-5 - TRBV2 CASMTGGWETQYF
TRBJ2-3 once TRBV5-5 CASSSLSGIPPADTQYF
TRBJ2-3 - TRBV7-2 CASSRRVRDTQYF
TRBJ2-2 - TRBV6-2/TRBV6-3 CASSPGQTNTGELFF
TRBJ1-3 - TRBV25-1 CASSDSEGLSGNTIYF
TRBJ1-4 - TRBV2 CAGSGGGYNEKLFF